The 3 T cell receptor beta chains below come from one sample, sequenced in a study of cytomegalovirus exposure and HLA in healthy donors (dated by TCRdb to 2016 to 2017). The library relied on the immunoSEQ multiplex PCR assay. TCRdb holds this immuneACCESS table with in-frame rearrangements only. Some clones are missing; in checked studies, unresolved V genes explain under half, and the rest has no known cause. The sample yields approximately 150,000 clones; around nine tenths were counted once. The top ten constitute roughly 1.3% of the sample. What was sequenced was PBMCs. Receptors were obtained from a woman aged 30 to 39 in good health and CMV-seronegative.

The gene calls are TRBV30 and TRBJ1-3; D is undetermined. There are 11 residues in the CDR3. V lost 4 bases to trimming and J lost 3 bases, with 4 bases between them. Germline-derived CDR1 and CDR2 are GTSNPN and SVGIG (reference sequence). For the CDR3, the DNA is TGTGCCTGGACTAATGGAAACACCATATATTTT. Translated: CAWTNGNTIYF.

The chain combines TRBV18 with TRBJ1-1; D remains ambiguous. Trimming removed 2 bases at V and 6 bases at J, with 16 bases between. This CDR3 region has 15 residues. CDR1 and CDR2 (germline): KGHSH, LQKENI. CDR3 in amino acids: CASSPFAIEEAEAFF. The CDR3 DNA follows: TGTGCCAGCTCACCATTCGCCATCGAGGAGGCTGAAGCTTTCTTT.

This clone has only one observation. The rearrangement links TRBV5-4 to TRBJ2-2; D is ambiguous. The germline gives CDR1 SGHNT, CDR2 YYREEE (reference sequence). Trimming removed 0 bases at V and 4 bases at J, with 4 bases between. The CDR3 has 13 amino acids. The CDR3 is CASSLVFTGELFF. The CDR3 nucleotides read TGTGCCAGCAGCTTGGTATTCACCGGGGAGCTGTTTTTT.